A single sample is the source of the 27 T cell receptor beta chains below, sequenced in a study of T cells in Graves' hyperthyroidism and ophthalmopathy. Amplified TCR beta CDR3 regions derived from RNA transcripts. HTBI primers drove first-round RT-PCR of the TCR CDR3. Each CDR3 protein gets one entry after TCRdb re-called the multiplex PCR reads with MiXCR. The sample consists of approximately 400,000 distinct CDR3 sequences, approximately 14% of them appearing once. The sequenced sample was blood. These receptors were collected from a woman under 30 with Graves' hyperthyroidism that later progressed to Graves' ophthalmopathy.

For the CDR3, the DNA is TGTGCCTGGAACTTCGCGGGAGGAGGGGCAGATACGCAGTATTTT. Protein sequence: CAWNFAGGGADTQYF. The gene calls are TRBV30 and TRBJ2-3; 8 bases line up with TRBD2. Trimming removed 4 bases from V and 4 bases from J; junction bases left unmatched: 10. The V gene's germline CDR1 is GTSNPN and CDR2 SVGIG (reference sequence). This CDR3 contains 15 residues.

CDR3 in DNA: TGTGCCAGCACCAGAGACAGGGAGGGGTATTTT. Translating it yields CASTRDREGYF. The chain carries TRBV2 and TRBJ2-3; D may correspond to TRBD1 or TRBD2 (7 bases each). Germline V gene lookup returns CDR1 SNHLY and CDR2 FYNNEI. This CDR3 is 11 amino acids long. Trimming took off 7 bases at V and 14 bases at J, with 16 bases between the two ends. The full variable domain, with the rest looked up from reference TRBV2 and TRBJ2-3, is EPEVTQTPSHQVTQMGQEVILRCVPISNHLYFYWYRQILGQKVEFLVSFYNNEISEKSEIFDDQFSVERPDGSNFTLKIRSTKLEDSAMYFCASTRDREGYFGPGTRLTVL.

Here the CDR3 DNA reads TGTGCCAGTAGCTCCGGGTTAGCGGGAGGGCCCCTTTACAATGAGCAGTTCTTC. This encodes CASSSGLAGGPLYNEQFF. This chain joins TRBV19 and TRBJ2-1; 11 bases agree with TRBD2. V dropped 6 bases and J dropped 4; count of bases not matched to a gene: 14. Per the germline V gene, CDR1 is LNHDA and CDR2 is SQIVND (reference sequence). This CDR3 comprises 18 residues. Full variable domain (rest looked up from reference TRBV19 and TRBJ2-1): DGGITQSPKYLFRKEGQNVTLSCEQNLNHDAMYWYRQDPGQGLRLIYYSQIVNDFQKGDIAEGYSVSREKKESFPLTVTSAQKNPTAFYLCASSSGLAGGPLYNEQFFGPGTRLTVL.

There are many counts of this clonotype. The chain joins TRBV28 to TRBJ2-7, with TRBD2 identical over 7 bases. CDR1 is MDHEN and CDR2 is SYDVKM in the germline V gene. V lost 5 bases, J lost 2 bases, and 9 bases stayed unmatched. The CDR3 runs 15 residues. DNA of the CDR3: TGTGCCAGCAGTACAGCTAGCGGTCCGACCTACGAGCAGTACTTC. Its protein is CASSTASGPTYEQYF.

This clonotype appeared a few times. This chain connects TRBV20-1 to TRBJ1-6, with D perhaps matching TRBD1 (5 bases). The V gene lost 3 bases and the J gene lost 7 bases, with 10 bases spanning the gap. Germline CDR1 DFQATT, CDR2 SNEGSKA (reference sequence). There are 13 residues in the CDR3. The CDR3 nucleotides are TGCAGTGCTAGGAGGGACGAGAATTCACCCCTCCACTTT. This sequence encodes CSARRDENSPLHF.

This clonotype was detected ten times or more. This sequence joins TRBV6-5 and TRBJ2-1; D is uncertain. In germline, CDR1 is MNHEY, CDR2 SVGAGI. This CDR3 comprises 16 residues. V was trimmed by 0 bases and J by 4 bases, leaving 13 bases between them. The CDR3 nucleotides are TGTGCCAGCAGTTACTCTTACGGATATCGGTACAATGAGCAGTTCTTC. Its protein is CASSYSYGYRYNEQFF.

This chain links TRBV10-3 with TRBJ2-3, with D hard to call. Germline V CDR1 and CDR2: ENHRY, SYGVKD. V gave up 10 bases and J gave up 4 bases, with 24 bases separating them. This CDR3 is built from 16 residues. DNA of the CDR3: TGTGCCACCAGCCCGAACCGCTCGCCCCCGGCAGATACGCAGTATTTT. It is translated as CATSPNRSPPADTQYF.

This clonotype occurred many times. The chain has TRBV5-6 and TRBJ2-1; 7 nucleotides align to TRBD2. The trim removed 0 bases at V and 2 bases at J, leaving 2 bases unmatched. Germline-derived CDR1 and CDR2 are SGHDT and YYEEEE. This CDR3 has 15 residues. CDR3 protein: CASSLDGRAYNEQFF. The CDR3 DNA sequence: TGTGCCAGCAGCTTGGATGGGAGGGCCTACAATGAGCAGTTCTTC.

This clonotype was picked up many times. V usage is TRBV7-3 and J usage is TRBJ2-1, with TRBD2 identical over 12 bases. CDR3 size: 16 residues. The germline CDR1 and CDR2 sequences are SGHTA and FQGTGA. Germline trimming cut 2 bases from V and 6 bases from J; bases unmatched to any gene: 5. The CDR3 protein is CASSLAGLAGTNEQFF. The CDR3 DNA is TGTGCCAGCAGCTTAGCCGGACTAGCGGGAACCAATGAGCAGTTCTTC.

The sample holds a few counts of this clonotype. The chain has TRBV7-2 and TRBJ2-5, with TRBD2 matching 7 bases. The CDR3 contains 15 residues. V lost 3 bases to trimming and J lost 4 bases; unmatched junction nucleotides: 8. Germline V gene sequence: CDR1 SGHTA, CDR2 FQGNSA. This CDR3 reads CASSFGGSARETQYF. CDR3 bases: TGTGCCAGCAGCTTCGGCGGGAGTGCGAGAGAGACCCAGTACTTC.

This clonotype was seen at least ten times. V usage is TRBV7-9 and J usage is TRBJ2-7, with D possibly being TRBD1 (6 bases). V lost 0 bases and J lost 2, with 11 bases in between. The germline gives CDR1 SEHNR, CDR2 FQNEAQ (reference sequence). CDR3 length equals 15 residues. This CDR3 reads CASSLAYEGAYEQYF. The CDR3 DNA follows: TGTGCCAGCAGCTTAGCGTACGAGGGGGCCTACGAGCAGTACTTC.

Only a few counts were recorded for this clonotype. The rearrangement uses TRBV18 and TRBJ2-5, with D perhaps matching TRBD1 (6 bases). Per the germline V gene, CDR1 is KGHSH and CDR2 is LQKENI. The CDR3 is 14 amino acids. Between the trimmed V and J ends, which lost 2 bases and 1 base, there was a span of 8 bases. The CDR3: CASSPWTAQETQYF. CDR3 sequence (DNA): TGTGCCAGCTCACCATGGACAGCCCAAGAGACCCAGTACTTC.

A note on this clonotype: A much larger clone sits a single nucleotide away, making a read error possible. CDR3 nucleotide sequence: TGCGCCAGCATATCCGAGCCGGGGTTCCCTGAAGCTTTCTTT. It yields the protein CASISEPGFPEAFF. The J gene is TRBJ1-1, the V gene TRBV5-1; D is unclear. Trimming stripped 6 bases from V and 6 bases from J, with 18 bases between. Germline CDR1 SGHRS, CDR2 YFSETQ. This CDR3 region has 14 residues.

The chain couples TRBV24-1 to TRBJ1-5, with 7 positions matching TRBD1. The CDR3 sequence is 16 residues long. Germline CDR1 is KGHDR and CDR2 is SFDVKD. V shed 7 bases and J 1 base; nucleotides not matched to a gene: 9. CDR3 coding DNA: TGTGCCACCAGCCTAGCAGGGGGGCAAAGCAATCAGCCCCAGCATTTT. This encodes CATSLAGGQSNQPQHF.

In its sample, this clonotype was seen a few times. This chain joins TRBV7-2 and TRBJ2-2; no firm D call. The germline gives CDR1 SGHTA, CDR2 FQGNSA. V was clipped by 4 bases and J by 13 bases, with 16 bases between them. This CDR3 comprises 13 residues. CDR3 sequence: CASSSQGTPVLFF. The CDR3 nucleotides are TGTGCCAGCAGCTCCCAAGGAACGCCCGTGCTGTTTTTT.

The CDR3, as DNA: TGTGCCAGCAGTTTAGGGGGACCCAGAAGCTCTGGGGCCAACGTCCTGACTTTC. Encoded protein: CASSLGGPRSSGANVLTF. V usage is TRBV28 and J usage is TRBJ2-6; D is possibly TRBD1 or TRBD2 (5 bases each). The CDR3 has 18 residues. Germline lookup yields CDR1 MDHEN and CDR2 SYDVKM. Trimming cost V 2 bases and J 0 bases, with 14 bases left between them.

The rearrangement links TRBV19 to TRBJ2-1; 14 nucleotides line up with TRBD2. Losses at the gene ends were 5 bases for V and 2 bases for J; bases not matched to a gene: 8. The germline V gene encodes CDR1 LNHDA and CDR2 SQIVND (reference sequence). This CDR3 comprises 18 residues. CDR3 amino acids: CASSERTSGRRTYNEQFF. The CDR3 bases are TGTGCCAGTAGTGAAAGGACTAGCGGGAGGAGGACCTACAATGAGCAGTTCTTC.

This clonotype was observed many times. This chain uses TRBV4-3 with TRBJ2-1; 11 bases are a match to TRBD1. There are 16 residues in the CDR3. Trimming cost V 4 bases and J 7 bases; bases outside gene matches: 9. Germline V gives CDR1 LGHNA, CDR2 YSLEER. CDR3 sequence: CASSPPGQGEINEQFF. The CDR3 DNA sequence: TGCGCCAGCAGCCCGCCGGGACAGGGGGAAATTAATGAGCAGTTCTTC.

This clonotype has a count of ten or more. The chain is built from TRBV27 and TRBJ1-5, with D unresolved. The CDR3 spans 13 residues. V was pared by 3 bases and J by 7 bases, with 10 bases between. Germline V CDR1 and CDR2: MNHEY, SMNVEV (reference sequence). The CDR3 nucleotides read TGTGCCAGCAGTTTCGGGCGGGAGCAGCCCCAGCATTTT. Translated, it gives CASSFGREQPQHF.

The chain has TRBV5-1 and TRBJ2-7; tentatively, D is TRBD1 (6 bases). CDR3 length: 14 residues. Germline CDR1 reads SGHRS; CDR2 reads YFSETQ. V lost 0 bases and J 2 bases, leaving 9 bases between the germline ends. The CDR3 is CASSLEPGAYEQYF. Here the CDR3 DNA reads TGCGCCAGCAGCTTGGAGCCAGGGGCCTACGAGCAGTACTTC.

This clonotype was found many times. V is TRBV28 and J is TRBJ2-5; no firm D call. The germline V gene encodes CDR1 MDHEN and CDR2 SYDVKM. V was clipped by 1 base and J by 2 bases, with 5 bases between them. The CDR3 runs to 13 residues. CDR3 sequence reads: CASSLFTQETQYF. CDR3 nucleotide sequence: TGTGCCAGCAGTTTATTTACTCAAGAGACCCAGTACTTC.

This clonotype occurred many times. The chain joins TRBV2 to TRBJ2-7, with 7 bases matching TRBD2. Germline V gene sequence: CDR1 SNHLY, CDR2 FYNNEI. V lost 4 bases and J lost 5; bases outside the gene matches: 8. The CDR3 runs to 14 residues. The CDR3 region has the DNA TGTGCCAGCAGTGGCCCGGGGAGGGTGGACGAGCAGTACTTC. The encoded protein is CASSGPGRVDEQYF.

This clonotype was seen ten or more times. The chain is built from TRBV5-1 and TRBJ1-2; a possible D gene is TRBD1 (5 bases). Germline V lookup: CDR1 SGHRS, CDR2 YFSETQ. V shed 4 bases and J shed 4 bases, with 11 bases lying between them. This CDR3 region has 13 residues. The CDR3 sequence: CASSPEGTYGYTF. For the CDR3, the DNA is TGCGCCAGCAGCCCCGAGGGGACCTATGGCTACACCTTC.

This clonotype occurred many times. The chain joins TRBV18 to TRBJ2-3, with TRBD2 matching over 11 bases. Germline V gives CDR1 KGHSH, CDR2 LQKENI. CDR3 length: 17 residues. J was trimmed by 2 bases and V by 0 bases; bases with no gene match: 4. The CDR3 coding sequence is TGTGCCAGCTCACCACCTATAGCGGGAGGGAACACAGATACGCAGTATTTT. Amino acid sequence: CASSPPIAGGNTDTQYF.

This clonotype has ten or more counts. The chain uses TRBV6-2 or TRBV6-3 and TRBJ2-2; no reliable D call. The CDR3 contains 15 residues. Germline V lookup: CDR1 MNHEY, CDR2 SVGEGT. V was shortened by 2 bases and J by 0 bases, with 7 bases between the two germline ends. CDR3 coding DNA: TGTGCCAGCAGTTACGCGGTCGCGAACACCGGGGAGCTGTTTTTT. Translation gives CASSYAVANTGELFF.

This clonotype came up many times. The gene calls are TRBV3-1 and TRBJ1-2; D possibly corresponds to TRBD1 (5 bases). Germline lookup yields CDR1 LGHDT and CDR2 YNNKEL (reference sequence). The CDR3 runs to 14 residues. V lost 4 bases and J 2 bases, leaving 11 bases between the germline ends. Here the CDR3 DNA reads TGTGCCAGCAGCCCTACGACAGTCAACTATGGCTACACCTTC. This codes for CASSPTTVNYGYTF.

This clonotype was counted ten times or more. This chain uses TRBV19 with TRBJ1-5; 9 nucleotides line up with TRBD1. The CDR3 has 14 residues. J lost 6 bases, V lost 6 bases, and 6 bases had no gene match. Germline V lookup: CDR1 LNHDA, CDR2 SQIVND (reference sequence). The CDR3 coding sequence is TGTGCCAGTAGCGACACAGGGGGCGGTCAGCCCCAGCATTTT. Protein sequence: CASSDTGGGQPQHF.